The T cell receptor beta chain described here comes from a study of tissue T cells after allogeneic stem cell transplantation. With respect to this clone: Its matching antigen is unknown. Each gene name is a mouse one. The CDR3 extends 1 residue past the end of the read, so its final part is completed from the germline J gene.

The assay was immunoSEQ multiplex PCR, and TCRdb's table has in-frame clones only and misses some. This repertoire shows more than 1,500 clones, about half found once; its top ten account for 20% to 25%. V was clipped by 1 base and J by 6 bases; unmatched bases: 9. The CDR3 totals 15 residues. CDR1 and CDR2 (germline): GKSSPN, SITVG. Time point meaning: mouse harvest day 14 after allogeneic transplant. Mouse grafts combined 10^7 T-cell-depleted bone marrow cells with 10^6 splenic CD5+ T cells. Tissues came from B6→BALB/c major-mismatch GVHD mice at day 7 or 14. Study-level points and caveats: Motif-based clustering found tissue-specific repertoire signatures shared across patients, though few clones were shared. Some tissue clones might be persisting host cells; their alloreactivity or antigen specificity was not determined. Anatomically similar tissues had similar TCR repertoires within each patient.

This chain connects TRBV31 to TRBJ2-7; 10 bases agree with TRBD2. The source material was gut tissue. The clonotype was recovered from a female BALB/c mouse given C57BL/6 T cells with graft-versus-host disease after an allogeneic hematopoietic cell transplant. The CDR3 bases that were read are TGTGCCTGGAGTCCATTGACTGGGGGGCGCGGTGAACAGTAC. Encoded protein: CAWSPLTGGRGEQY. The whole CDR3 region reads CAWSPLTGGRGEQYF.